These T cell receptor beta chains were read from a single sample in a study of blood T cell repertoires in COVID-19. Produced via immunoSEQ multiplex PCR; TCRdb's table is partial and in-frame only. The sample lists some 200,000 clones, roughly four fifths occurring once. Input material: PBMCs or T cells enriched from blood (not recorded which). Receptors were obtained from a man aged 40-49 years who had recovered from COVID-19. The CDR3 runs from the conserved cysteine through the conserved F or W. A D gene is named only where the DNA matches it firmly. Clone size is shown for a subset of rows, as once, few, many or a class of expanded clone.

D	size	V	J	DNA	CDR3
.	.	TRBV5-8	TRBJ2-7	TGTGCCAGCAGCCTAACCCTAGGCCCCTACGAGCAGTACTTC	CASSLTLGPYEQYF
TRBD1	.	TRBV4-1	TRBJ2-5	TGCGCCAGCAGCCAAGGTAACAGGGGGCAAGAGACCCAGTACTTC	CASSQGNRGQETQYF
.	.	TRBV7-6	TRBJ1-2	TGTGCCAGCAGCTTAGGGGGGGTTGGCTACACCTTC	CASSLGGVGYTF
TRBD1	.	TRBV5-4	TRBJ1-3	TGTGCCAGCAGTCGGGACAGTGGATACACCATATATTTT	CASSRDSGYTIYF
TRBD1	few	TRBV5-1	TRBJ2-2	TGCGCCAGCAGCCCGGGACAGACGAACACCGGGGAGCTGTTTTTT	CASSPGQTNTGELFF
TRBD2	.	TRBV11-2	TRBJ2-7	TGTGCCAGCAGCTTAGGCCTTAGCGGGAGAGGCTACGAGCAGTACTTC	CASSLGLSGRGYEQYF
TRBD2	few	TRBV25-1	TRBJ2-1	TGTGCCAGCAGTGATCCCCTAGCGGGGGCGTTGGATGAGCAGTTCTTC	CASSDPLAGALDEQFF
.	.	TRBV10-3	TRBJ2-3	TGTGCCATCAGTGAGTCGGGCAGGGGCACAGATACGCAGTATTTT	CAISESGRGTDTQYF
.	few	TRBV4-3	TRBJ2-3	TGCGCCAGCAGCCAAGATTACGGGGTAGATACGCAGTATTTT	CASSQDYGVDTQYF
.	.	TRBV11-2	TRBJ2-1	TGTGCCAGCACCCATAATTACGTCCGGACTCTCCTCGATGAGCAGTTCTTC	CASTHNYVRTLLDEQFF
TRBD2	.	TRBV6-2/TRBV6-3	TRBJ2-5	TGTGCCAGCAGTTACCCCTGGGGGCTAGCGGGACCTCAACGGGAGACCCAGTACTTC	CASSYPWGLAGPQRETQYF
TRBD1	.	TRBV24-1	TRBJ1-1	TGTGCCACCAGTGAACCGGGACAGAAAGCTTTCTTT	CATSEPGQKAFF
TRBD1	.	TRBV2	TRBJ2-6	TGTGCCAGCAGCCGTGGACAGGTTGGGGCCAACGTCCTGACTTTC	CASSRGQVGANVLTF
.	.	TRBV27	TRBJ1-2	TGTGCCAGCAGTTTAGTTCGGTTAGCTAACTATGGCTACACCTTC	CASSLVRLANYGYTF
.	once	TRBV7-6	TRBJ1-4	TGTGCCAGCAGGCGGGGGCCGGCGGATGAAAAACTGTTTTTT	CASRRGPADEKLFF
.	.	TRBV20-1	TRBJ1-2	TGCAGTGCTAGTATCCGGGAGTCAACCAACTATGGCTACACCTTC	CSASIRESTNYGYTF
TRBD1	.	TRBV4-2	TRBJ1-5	TGTGCCAGCAGCCAACCGGGACAGGGGGCCCATAGCAATCAGCCCCAGCATTTT	CASSQPGQGAHSNQPQHF
TRBD2	.	TRBV7-2	TRBJ2-2	TGTGCCAGCAGCTTCCCCAGCGGGAGGGCAAACACCGGGGAGCTGTTTTTT	CASSFPSGRANTGELFF
.	many	TRBV24-1	TRBJ2-2	TGTGCCACCAGTGATTTGCTAGCCACCGGGGAGCTGTTTTTT	CATSDLLATGELFF
.	few	TRBV9	TRBJ2-7	TGTGCCAGCAGCGTCGGCTTAGGGAGTGCCGAGCAGTACTTC	CASSVGLGSAEQYF
.	.	TRBV19	TRBJ2-3	TGTGCCAGTAGTACGAGCGGAGGAAGCACAGATACGCAGTATTTT	CASSTSGGSTDTQYF
.	.	TRBV19	TRBJ2-5	TGTGCCAGTAGTATAGGTTTTCTAGAGACCCAGTACTTC	CASSIGFLETQYF
TRBD1	.	TRBV5-1	TRBJ2-1	TGCGCCAGCAGCTCCCCCGGGACAGGGGACAATGAGCAGTTCTTC	CASSSPGTGDNEQFF
.	.	TRBV28	TRBJ1-1	TGTGCCAGCAGTCTCCCCCAACGGGGGACTGAAGCTTTCTTT	CASSLPQRGTEAFF
.	.	TRBV6-1	TRBJ2-5	TGTGCCAGCAGTGAATTCCAGCAAGAGACCCAGTACTTC	CASSEFQQETQYF
.	few	TRBV27	TRBJ2-7	TGTGCCAGCAGCCCCCATGTGAGGGACGAGCAGTACTTC	CASSPHVRDEQYF
.	.	TRBV28	TRBJ1-1	TGTGCCAGCCCCCCAGCGCAGGGAACCCCCATGAACACTGAAGCTTTCTTT	CASPPAQGTPMNTEAFF
.	.	TRBV11-2	TRBJ2-2	TGTGCCAGCAGCCCCCTCGTAGCAGCGAACACCGGGGAGCTGTTTTTT	CASSPLVAANTGELFF